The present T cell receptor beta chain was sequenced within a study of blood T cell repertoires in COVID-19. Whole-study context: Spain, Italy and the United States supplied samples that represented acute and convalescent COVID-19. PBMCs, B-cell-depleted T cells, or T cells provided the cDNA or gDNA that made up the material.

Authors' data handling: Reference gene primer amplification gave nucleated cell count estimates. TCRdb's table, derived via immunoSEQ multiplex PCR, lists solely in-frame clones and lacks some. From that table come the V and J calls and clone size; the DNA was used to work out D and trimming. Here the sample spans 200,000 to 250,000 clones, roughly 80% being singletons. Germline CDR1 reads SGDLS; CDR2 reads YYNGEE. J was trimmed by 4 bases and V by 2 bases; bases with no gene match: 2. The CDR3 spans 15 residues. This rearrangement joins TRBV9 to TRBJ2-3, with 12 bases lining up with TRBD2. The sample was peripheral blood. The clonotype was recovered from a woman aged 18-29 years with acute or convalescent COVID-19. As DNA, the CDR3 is TGTGCCAGCAGCGTGGGACTAGCGGGCGCAGATACGCAGTATTTT. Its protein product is CASSVGLAGADTQYF.